Following are 17 T cell receptor beta chains from one sample sequenced in a study of memory CD4+ T cells and cytomegalovirus serostatus. Single viable CD3+CD4+CD8-CD45RO+ cells were sorted as the memory CD4+ T cells. The repertoire was sequenced with immunoSEQ multiplex PCR; TCRdb's copy has only in-frame clones and lacks some. The table has tens of thousands of clones, about 80% seen once. Sequencing was performed on memory CD4+ T cells from blood. These receptors all come from an adult in good health and CMV-seropositive.

This rearrangement joins TRBV5-5 to TRBJ2-3, with D tentatively TRBD1 (6 bases). Germline V gives CDR1 SGHKS, CDR2 YYEKEE (reference sequence). V was clipped by 5 bases and J by 8 bases, with 18 bases between them. The CDR3 totals 14 residues. The CDR3 loop is CASSSGASPSTQYF. As DNA, the CDR3 is TGTGCCAGCAGTTCAGGGGCTAGCCCGTCTACGCAGTATTTT.

The chain recombines TRBV7-2 with TRBJ2-6; TRBD1 aligns across 8 bases. The CDR3 runs to 18 residues. Germline-derived CDR1 and CDR2 are SGHTA and FQGNSA. The V and J ends lost 0 bases and 0 bases, in that order; junction bases with no gene match: 4. The CDR3: CASSLARQGLSGANVLTF. CDR3 bases: TGTGCCAGCAGCTTAGCCCGACAGGGGCTCTCTGGGGCCAACGTCCTGACTTTC. Looking up the rest from reference TRBV7-2 and TRBJ2-6 gives the full variable domain: GAGVSQSPSNKVTEKGKDVELRCDPISGHTALYWYRQSLGQGLEFLIYFQGNSAPDKSGLPSDRFSAERTGGSVSTLTIQRTQQEDSAVYLCASSLARQGLSGANVLTFGAGSRLTVL.

The rearrangement uses TRBV20-1 and TRBJ2-1; no definite D call. The CDR3 has 11 amino acids. Germline CDR1 DFQATT, CDR2 SNEGSKA (reference sequence). The V and J ends lost 4 bases and 9 bases respectively, with 10 bases between them. DNA of the CDR3: TGCAGTGCTACCCCGGTCCTTGAGCAGTTCTTC. Translating it yields CSATPVLEQFF.

The chain has TRBV7-9 and TRBJ2-3; 8 bases align to TRBD1. After removal of 1 base from V and 3 bases from J, the junction contained 6 bases not matched to a gene. CDR3 length: 16 residues. Germline V lookup: CDR1 SEHNR, CDR2 FQNEAQ (reference sequence). The CDR3 DNA follows: TGTGCCAGCAGCTTAGACCGACAGGGGCAAACAGATACGCAGTATTTT. Its protein product is CASSLDRQGQTDTQYF.

J is TRBJ2-3 and V is TRBV6-1; TRBD2 matches 7 bases. This CDR3 is built from 16 residues. J gave up 0 bases and V 2 bases, and 5 bases lay outside the gene matches. Germline assignment: CDR1 MNHNS and CDR2 SASEGT. The CDR3 is CASSEPLAASTDTQYF. The CDR3 DNA reads as TGTGCCAGCAGTGAACCGCTAGCGGCTAGCACAGATACGCAGTATTTT.

The gene calls are TRBV5-6 and TRBJ2-2; 12 bases align to TRBD1. The germline gives CDR1 SGHDT, CDR2 YYEEEE. Germline trimming cut 4 bases from V and 2 bases from J; bases unmatched to any gene: 3. The CDR3 loop spans 16 amino acids. Written as DNA, the CDR3 is TGTGCCAGCAGCGGGGGGACAGGGGGCAACACCGGGGAGCTGTTTTTT. Its translation: CASSGGTGGNTGELFF.

The V gene is TRBV5-1, the J gene TRBJ2-5; 8 positions match TRBD1. V shed 0 bases, J shed 7 bases, and the junction held 5 bases outside the gene matches. Germline lookup yields CDR1 SGHRS and CDR2 YFSETQ. The CDR3 has 14 residues. CDR3 region: CASSLGQGYGTQYF. The CDR3 DNA reads TGCGCCAGCAGCTTGGGACAGGGGTATGGGACCCAGTACTTC.

This chain uses TRBV29-1 with TRBJ2-5, with TRBD1 identical over 8 bases. Germline CDR1 SQVTM, CDR2 ANQGSEA. Trimming took 7 bases from V and 10 from J; bases not matched to a gene: 5. The CDR3 contains 10 residues. CDR3 sequence reads: CSATDRVQYF. CDR3 DNA sequence: TGCAGCGCCACGGACAGGGTCCAGTACTTC.

There are a few counts of this clone. The V gene is TRBV6-5, the J gene TRBJ1-5; D remains ambiguous. V gave up 6 bases and J gave up 0 bases, with 9 bases separating them. The length of the CDR3 is 14 residues. Per germline, CDR1 MNHEY and CDR2 SVGAGI. The chain's CDR3 is CASSLQSSNQPQHF. The CDR3 bases are TGTGCCAGCAGCCTGCAGAGTAGCAATCAGCCCCAGCATTTT.

The chain uses TRBV18 and TRBJ2-1; 14 nucleotides match TRBD2. V shed 4 bases and J 7 bases; nucleotides not matched to a gene: 12. The CDR3 totals 18 residues. Germline loops: CDR1 KGHSH, CDR2 LQKENI. This CDR3 is CASSQRGGTSGGRNEQFF. The CDR3 DNA reads TGTGCCAGCTCACAACGAGGGGGGACTAGCGGGGGAAGGAATGAGCAGTTCTTC.

The chain uses TRBV5-5 and TRBJ2-7; D gene uncertain. This CDR3 has 14 amino acids. V lost 0 bases to trimming and J lost 2 bases, with 9 bases between them. Germline lookup yields CDR1 SGHKS and CDR2 YYEKEE (reference sequence). The CDR3 region is CASSLVATTYEQYF. In DNA form, the CDR3 reads TGTGCCAGCAGCTTGGTCGCCACGACCTACGAGCAGTACTTC. The entire variable domain, with the rest obtained from reference TRBV5-5 and TRBJ2-7, is as follows: DAGVTQSPTHLIKTRGQQVTLRCSPISGHKSVSWYQQVLGQGPQFIFQYYEKEERGRGNFPDRFSARQFPNYSSELNVNALLLGDSALYLCASSLVATTYEQYFGPGTRLTVT.

V and J are TRBV7-3 and TRBJ2-3; no clear D gene. Trimming cost V 5 bases and J 1 base, with 10 bases left between them. From germline, CDR1 is SGHTA and CDR2 FQGTGA. This CDR3 has 14 residues. The CDR3 coding sequence is TGTGCCAGCAGCCCGGACCAAGGCACAGATACGCAGTATTTT. This codes for CASSPDQGTDTQYF.

The chain combines TRBV4-3 with TRBJ2-3; D call uncertain. CDR3 size: 13 residues. V lost 2 bases to trimming and J lost 4 bases, with 7 bases between them. Per germline, CDR1 LGHNA and CDR2 YSLEER. The CDR3 sequence: CASSQLRADTQYF. DNA of the CDR3: TGCGCCAGCAGCCAACTTAGGGCAGATACGCAGTATTTT.

This chain links TRBV18 with TRBJ2-2; 9 bases map to TRBD2. The trim removed 1 base at V and 5 bases at J, leaving 11 bases unmatched. CDR3 length equals 18 residues. Germline loops: CDR1 KGHSH, CDR2 LQKENI. The CDR3 nucleotides are TGTGCCAGCTCACCACAAGGCGGGGGGGCCATAAGGACCGGGGAGCTGTTTTTT. It encodes CASSPQGGGAIRTGELFF.

This chain joins TRBV5-5 and TRBJ1-3; D gene ambiguous. The CDR3 contains 16 residues. CDR1 is SGHKS, CDR2 YYEKEE, per germline (reference sequence). V shed 1 base and J shed 0 bases, with 11 bases lying between them. CDR3 DNA: TGTGCCAGCAGCTTGTCGCCAACCGACTCTGGAAACACCATATATTTT. It codes for CASSLSPTDSGNTIYF.

The rearrangement uses TRBV6-1 and TRBJ2-1; D might be TRBD2 (5 bases). The CDR3 spans 15 residues. Germline V gene lookup returns CDR1 MNHNS and CDR2 SASEGT. V lost 8 bases, J lost 5 bases, and 19 bases lay in between. CDR3 nucleotide sequence: TGTGCCAGCGCTGGTGCGTTCGGGAACGACAATGAGCAGTTCTTC. This sequence encodes CASAGAFGNDNEQFF.

The chain links TRBV6-5 to TRBJ1-1, with TRBD1 identical over 7 bases. Germline trimming cut 6 bases from V and 10 bases from J; bases unmatched to any gene: 8. Germline CDR1 reads MNHEY; CDR2 reads SVGAGI. The CDR3 extends over 12 amino acids. Here the CDR3 reads CASRPSGQVAFF. The CDR3 DNA is TGTGCCAGCAGACCCTCAGGACAGGTAGCTTTCTTT.